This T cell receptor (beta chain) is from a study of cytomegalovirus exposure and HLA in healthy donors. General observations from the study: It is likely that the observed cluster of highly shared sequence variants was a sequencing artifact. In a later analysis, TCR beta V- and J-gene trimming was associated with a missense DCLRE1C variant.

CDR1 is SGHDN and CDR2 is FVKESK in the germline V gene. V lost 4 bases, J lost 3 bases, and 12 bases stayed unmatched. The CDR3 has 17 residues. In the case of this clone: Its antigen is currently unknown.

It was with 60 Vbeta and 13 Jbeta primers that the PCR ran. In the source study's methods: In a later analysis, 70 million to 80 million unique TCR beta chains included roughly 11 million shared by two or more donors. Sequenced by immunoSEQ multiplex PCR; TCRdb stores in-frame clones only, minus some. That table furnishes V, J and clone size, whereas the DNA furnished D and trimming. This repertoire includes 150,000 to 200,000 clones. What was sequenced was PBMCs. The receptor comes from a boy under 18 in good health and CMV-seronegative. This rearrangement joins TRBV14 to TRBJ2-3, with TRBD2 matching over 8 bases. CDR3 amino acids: CASSRRGGGGETDTQYF. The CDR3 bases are TGTGCCAGCAGCCGCCGGGGGGGAGGAGGTGAGACAGATACGCAGTATTTT.